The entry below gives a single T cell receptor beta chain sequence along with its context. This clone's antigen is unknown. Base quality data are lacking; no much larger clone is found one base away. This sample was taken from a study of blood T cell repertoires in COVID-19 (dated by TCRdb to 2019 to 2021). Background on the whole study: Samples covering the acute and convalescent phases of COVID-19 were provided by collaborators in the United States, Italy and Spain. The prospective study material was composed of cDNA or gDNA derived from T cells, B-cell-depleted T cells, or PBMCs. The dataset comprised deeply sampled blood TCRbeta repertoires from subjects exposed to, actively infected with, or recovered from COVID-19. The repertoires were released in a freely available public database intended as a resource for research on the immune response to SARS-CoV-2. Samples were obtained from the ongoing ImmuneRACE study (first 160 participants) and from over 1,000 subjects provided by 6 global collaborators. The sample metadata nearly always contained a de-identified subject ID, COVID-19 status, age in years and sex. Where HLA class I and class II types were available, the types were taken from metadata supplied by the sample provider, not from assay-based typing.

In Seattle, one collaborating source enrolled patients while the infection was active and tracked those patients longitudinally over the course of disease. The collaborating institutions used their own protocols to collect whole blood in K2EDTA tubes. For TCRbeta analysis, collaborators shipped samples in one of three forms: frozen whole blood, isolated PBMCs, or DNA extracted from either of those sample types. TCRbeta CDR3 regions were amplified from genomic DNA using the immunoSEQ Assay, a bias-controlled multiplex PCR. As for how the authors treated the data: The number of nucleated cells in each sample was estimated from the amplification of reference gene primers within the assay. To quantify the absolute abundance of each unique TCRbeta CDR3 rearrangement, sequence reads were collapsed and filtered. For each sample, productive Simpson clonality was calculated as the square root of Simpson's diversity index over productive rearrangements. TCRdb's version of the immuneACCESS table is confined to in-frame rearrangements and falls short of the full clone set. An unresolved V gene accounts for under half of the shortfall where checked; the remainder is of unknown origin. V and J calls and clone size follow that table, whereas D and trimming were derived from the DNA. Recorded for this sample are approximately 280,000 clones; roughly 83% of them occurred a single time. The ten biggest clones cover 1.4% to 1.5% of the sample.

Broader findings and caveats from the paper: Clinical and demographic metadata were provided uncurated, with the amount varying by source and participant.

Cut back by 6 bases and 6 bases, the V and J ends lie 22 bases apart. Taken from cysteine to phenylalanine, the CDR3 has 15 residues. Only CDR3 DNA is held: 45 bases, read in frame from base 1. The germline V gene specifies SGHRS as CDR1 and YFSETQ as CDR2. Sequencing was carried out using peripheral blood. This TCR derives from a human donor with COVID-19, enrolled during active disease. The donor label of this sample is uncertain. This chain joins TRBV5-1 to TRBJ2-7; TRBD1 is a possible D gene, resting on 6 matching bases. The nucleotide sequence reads TGCGCCAGCACCACCCGGGGTCAGGGGCCCTCCGAGCAGTACTTC. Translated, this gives CASTTRGQGPSEQYF.